This TCR beta chain originates from a study of T cell clones after liver transplantation. Study as a whole: Post-transplant blood was tracked for graft-donor-reactive T cell clones identified in a pre-transplant mixed lymphocyte reaction. Broader study findings: In a couple of subjects, few donor cells limited the measurable donor-reactive repertoire. Post-transplant, graft-donor-reactive CD4 TCRbeta sequences in blood dropped significantly in most of the 8 subjects.

The repertoire was sequenced with immunoSEQ multiplex PCR; TCRdb's copy has only in-frame clones and lacks some. The table has some 57,000 clones, 60% to 80% seen once. As regards this clone: The antigen remains undetermined.

The V and J ends lost 0 bases and 2 bases respectively, with 2 bases between them. The germline CDR1 and CDR2 sequences are LNHDA and SQIVND (reference sequence). The CDR3 runs 12 residues. This chain links TRBV19 with TRBJ2-7; D is undetermined. The material sequenced was CD4+ T cells from blood, taken at the 22-month timepoint. The origin of this receptor is a human patient who received a liver transplant. Some T cells may be transferred from the graft donor. The CDR3 nucleotides are TGTGCCAGTAGTATAGACCCCTACGAGCAGTACTTC. This codes for CASSIDPYEQYF.